This TCR beta chain was sequenced for a study of cytomegalovirus exposure and HLA in healthy donors. General observations from the study: The authors enumerated 150 to 200 TCR beta chains as linked to cytomegalovirus.

Comments on this clone: As yet, its antigen is unknown.

Measured with immunoSEQ multiplex PCR; TCRdb has only the in-frame clones, and not every one. Of more than 120,000 clones detected, around 84% appear once; the ten largest clones hold approximately 10%. Germline CDR1 and CDR2: SGHAT and FQNNGV. V lost 0 bases, J lost 4 bases, and 6 bases lay in between. CDR3 size: 13 residues. The chain has TRBV11-2 and TRBJ1-2; D ambiguous. The TCR originated in a man aged 18 to 29 in good health and CMV-seropositive. Sequenced: PBMCs. CDR3 in DNA: TGTGCCAGCAGCTTAGAACAGAGCTATGGCTACACCTTC. The encoded protein is CASSLEQSYGYTF.